This T cell receptor beta chain was documented in a study of blood T cells in healthy people across ages. Whole-study context: Capture by template switching was about one barcoded beta molecule per two T cells.

A sample-barcoded 5' primer and a J-beta primer mix were used in a second PCR of roughly 7 to 11 cycles. Each CDR3 protein is one row after TCRdb ran MiXCR on the 5' RACE reads. There are 650,000 or so distinct CDR3 sequences in the sample; 52% occur only once, and 13% lies in the top ten. Germline-derived CDR1 and CDR2 are ENHRY and SYGVKD. The CDR3 extends over 15 amino acids. The ends were cut back, 3 bases at V and 0 bases at J, with 9 bases in the middle. Isolation yielded PBMCs, at least 6.5 million per sample, in every case. Extraction yielded at least 5 micrograms of total RNA per sample. The J gene is TRBJ1-5, the V gene TRBV10-3; D uncertain. Sequencing input: blood. The sequence was collected from a woman of 80 years or more in good health. The CDR3 loop is CAISDWEISNQPQHF. CDR3 nucleotide sequence: TGTGCCATCAGTGATTGGGAGATTAGCAATCAGCCCCAGCATTTT.